The text below deals with one TCR beta chain. This entry belongs to a study of control samples from healthy donors and cancer patients. Assay: immunoSEQ multiplex PCR; the TCRdb copy retains only in-frame clones and omits some. The sample records 150,000 or so clones, just over 90% being singletons. Germline CDR1 LGHNA, CDR2 YSLEER. The CDR3 has 17 residues. V lost 4 bases, J lost 1 base, and 10 bases stayed unmatched. Input material: blood. The source is a woman aged 60-75 years in good health. The chain uses TRBV4-3 and TRBJ2-3; 8 positions agree with TRBD1. The chain's CDR3 is CASSPQPDRVGTDTQYF. CDR3 bases: TGCGCCAGCAGCCCTCAACCGGACAGGGTAGGCACAGATACGCAGTATTTT.